These T cell receptor beta chains were read from a single sample in a study of T cells expressing NK-cell markers. With the 5' RACE reads reprocessed, TCRdb shows one record per CDR3 protein and no DNA. The sample has some 450,000 distinct CDR3 sequences. The sample comprised blood T cells: a sorted CD56 or NKG2C T cell subset, CD4+ or CD8+ T cells, or bulk PBMC T cells (not recorded which). The source of these receptors is a woman aged 18 to 75 in good health. Each CDR3 is given with its conserved first and last residue.

>TRBJ1-1|TRBV12-3/TRBV12-4
CASSERPGGTEAFF
>TRBJ2-3|TRBV6-1
CASRTSAADTQYF
>TRBJ2-3|TRBV20-1
CSAIPPPLDRADTQYF
>TRBJ1-2|TRBV19
CASSPYNYGYTF
>TRBJ2-1|TRBV7-2
CASSLVHNEQFF
>TRBJ2-5|TRBV11-3
CASSFRLQETQYF
>TRBJ1-6|TRBV6-2/TRBV6-3
CATDSSYNSPLHF
>TRBJ2-2|TRBV5-1
CASSLKGSSGELFF
>TRBJ2-2|TRBV6-2/TRBV6-3
CASTQRGTPLTGELFF
>TRBJ1-6|TRBV5-6
CASSPHPPGTNSPLHF
>TRBJ1-5|TRBV20-1
CSARDGGGGNQPQHF
>TRBJ1-5|TRBV10-3
CAISQDAGKPQHF
>TRBJ2-1|TRBV5-6
CASRLTGGTSYNEQFF
>TRBJ2-3|TRBV20-1
CSAGHPSLTTDTQYF
>TRBJ1-1|TRBV5-1
CASSLTDRVVDTEAFF
>TRBJ1-2|TRBV5-5
CASRPIGQSNGYTF
>TRBJ2-1|TRBV19
CASSIDRGQMAYNEQFF
>TRBJ2-4|TRBV29-1
CSVEDTPKGADKNIQYF
>TRBJ2-3|TRBV20-1
CSARWGESTDTQYF
>TRBJ1-5|TRBV7-2
CASSLSGGNQPQHF
>TRBJ2-3|TRBV7-2
CASSPRGDTQYF
>TRBJ2-5|TRBV5-1
CASSFRSLEETQYF
>TRBJ2-5|TRBV12-3/TRBV12-4
CASNPRGPQGYETQYF
>TRBJ2-3|TRBV7-2
CASSFEGSTDTQYF
>TRBJ2-1|TRBV19
CASRLAGEGPQYEQFF
>TRBJ1-6|TRBV25-1
CASSEYSSPLHF
>TRBJ2-2|TRBV4-3
CASSQDPPAGGNGELFF
>TRBJ2-2|TRBV27
CASKGQSNTGELFF
>TRBJ2-1|TRBV7-8
CASSLDLPTYNEQFF
>TRBJ2-7|TRBV12-3/TRBV12-4
CASGWDGGPYEQYF
>TRBJ1-5|TRBV29-1
CSASTGSVFQPQHF
>TRBJ2-1|TRBV20-1
CSAGVGKGSEQFF
>TRBJ2-1|TRBV20-1
CSAKRAGDYNEQFF
>TRBJ2-1|TRBV7-2
CASSLVPSASEQFF
>TRBJ2-7|TRBV27
CATAGHLSSYEQYF
>TRBJ2-5|TRBV4-3
CASSQVYGQGNQETQYF
>TRBJ2-3|TRBV6-6
CASSYWDTDTQYF
>TRBJ2-7|TRBV4-3
CASSQAGDGTYEQYF
>TRBJ2-1|TRBV20-1
CSARSPQPDREYNEQFF
>TRBJ1-2|TRBV3-1
CASSQNPGQINYGYTF
>TRBJ2-1|TRBV5-4
CASSSGGRKDEQFF
>TRBJ1-1|TRBV18
CASSPQGVQMNTEAFF
>TRBJ2-1|TRBV20-1
CSAREASGRVAYNEQFF
>TRBJ2-7|TRBV6-5
CASSYRDSADYEQYF
>TRBJ1-4|TRBV30
CAWSVRGSATNEKLFF